This T cell receptor (beta chain) was recovered during a study of cytomegalovirus exposure and HLA in healthy donors. Healthy bone marrow donors made up the donors. This clone was found a few times. The antigen is undetermined. Germline CDR1 reads MNHNS; CDR2 reads SASEGT. Trimming removed 7 bases from V and 0 bases from J; junction bases left unmatched: 4. The CDR3 spans 14 residues. The PCR used 60 Vbeta and 13 Jbeta primers. Only in-frame clones appear in the TCRdb table, and some are missing; sequencing was by immunoSEQ multiplex PCR. Here the sample spans fewer than 200,000 clones, roughly four fifths being singletons. Findings and caveats of the study: For cytomegalovirus status, the classifier reportedly gave diagnoses with high specificity and sensitivity. Trimming of TCR beta V- and J-genes showed a link, identified in a later analysis, to a missense DCLRE1C variant. Sequencing probably produced one cluster of sequence variants that were highly shared.

The chain has TRBV6-1 and TRBJ1-1, with 8 nucleotides matching TRBD1. This clonotype originated in a woman aged 18-29 years in good health and CMV-seronegative. The sequencing input was PBMCs. The CDR3 bases are TGTGCCAGCATCAAGACAGGGGTGAACACTGAAGCTTTCTTT. As protein: CASIKTGVNTEAFF.